Listed below are T cell receptor beta chains from one sample, sequenced in a study of blood T cell repertoires in COVID-19. Clones were read by immunoSEQ multiplex PCR, and TCRdb kept only the in-frame ones, dropping some. Among some 83,000 clones, around 86% were seen once, and the ten largest hold about 45%. Input material: peripheral blood. Every receptor here comes from a man aged 80 or over with acute or convalescent COVID-19. Both conserved end residues are part of each CDR3. D genes are given only for firm matches. Expanded clones are given a class, and other clones once, few, many or no size at all.

cdr3_nt	cdr3_aa	d_call	v_call	j_call	clone_size
TGTGCCAGCAGCGACCGGGACAGGGAATACAATGAGCAGTTCTTC	CASSDRDREYNEQFF	TRBD1	TRBV5-4	TRBJ2-1	once
TGTGCCAGCAGTTTCCATTCTAGCGGGAGCGATAGCACAGATACGCAGTATTTT	CASSFHSSGSDSTDTQYF	TRBD2	TRBV27	TRBJ2-3	.
TGTGCCAGTAGTATCCTAGGCGGGAGGACAAACAATGAGCAGTTCTTC	CASSILGGRTNNEQFF	TRBD2	TRBV19	TRBJ2-1	.
TGTGCCGGGAGAAGACGGGGAGGATATAATTCACCCCTCCACTTT	CAGRRRGGYNSPLHF	.	TRBV28	TRBJ1-6	.
TGTGCCAGCAGTGTCTCCGGGACAGGGGAAGAGACCCAGTACTTC	CASSVSGTGEETQYF	TRBD1	TRBV25-1	TRBJ2-5	.
TGCGCCAGCAGCCAAGATCTTTCCTATGGCTACACCTTC	CASSQDLSYGYTF	.	TRBV4-3	TRBJ1-2	.
TGTGCCAGCAGTTACTCGATATCGGGGGATACGCAGTATTTT	CASSYSISGDTQYF	.	TRBV6-6	TRBJ2-3	.
TGTGCCAGCGGGTTAGACAGGGCCGCCGGGGAGCTGTTTTTT	CASGLDRAAGELFF	TRBD1	TRBV28	TRBJ2-2	.
TGTGCCAGCTCACCACCGCGGAGGGGTCGATACACCGGGGAGCTGTTTTTT	CASSPPRRGRYTGELFF	.	TRBV18	TRBJ2-2	.
TGCGCCAGCAGCCCAGGGACTTCCAACACCGGGGAGCTGTTTTTT	CASSPGTSNTGELFF	.	TRBV5-1	TRBJ2-2	few
TGTGCCAGCAGCTTCGGGACACACCGATACTTC	CASSFGTHRYF	.	TRBV5-4	TRBJ2-5	.
TGTGCCAGCAGCCCCTCGGGACAGGGGTATGGCTACACCTTC	CASSPSGQGYGYTF	TRBD1	TRBV7-8	TRBJ1-2	.
TGTGCCAGCAGTTTTGCGAATTCACCCCTCCACTTT	CASSFANSPLHF	.	TRBV6-5	TRBJ1-6	.
TGTGCTAGTGGCCAGGGCTCTGGGGCCAACGTCCTGACTTTC	CASGQGSGANVLTF	.	TRBV12-5	TRBJ2-6	.
TGTGCCACCAGTGACTTCCGGGACACTGTAAACAATGAGCAGTTCTTC	CATSDFRDTVNNEQFF	.	TRBV24-1	TRBJ2-1	.
TGTGCCAGCAGTTCGAGATTAGCGGGAGCCACTTTGGGGACCGGGGAGCTGTTTTTT	CASSSRLAGATLGTGELFF	TRBD2	TRBV27	TRBJ2-2	few
TGTGCCAGCTCACCAACAGACCCAAATCAGCCCCAGCATTTT	CASSPTDPNQPQHF	.	TRBV18	TRBJ1-5	.
TGTGCCAGCAGCGTATCGGGGGGCACTGAAGCTTTCTTT	CASSVSGGTEAFF	.	TRBV9	TRBJ1-1	.
TGTGCCTGGAGTGTATGGGACAGGGGCCACCATAATGAAAAACTGTTTTTT	CAWSVWDRGHHNEKLFF	TRBD1	TRBV30	TRBJ1-4	few
TGTGCCAGCAGCCCCGCCGGGGGGATGAACACTGAAGCTTTCTTT	CASSPAGGMNTEAFF	.	TRBV5-4	TRBJ1-1	.
TGTGCCAGCAGTGTGGCGGTCAGCAATCAGCCCCAGCATTTT	CASSVAVSNQPQHF	.	TRBV2	TRBJ1-5	.
TGTGCCACCAGCATTGGTTCTGTACACCTGAACACTGAAGCTTTCTTT	CATSIGSVHLNTEAFF	.	TRBV15	TRBJ1-1	.
TGCGCCAGCAGCTTGAAAGGCTTCGGGGGGAGGAAGGCTTTCTTT	CASSLKGFGGRKAFF	.	TRBV5-1	TRBJ1-1	.
TGTGCCAGCAGCTGGAGACAGGGACCCGCGAACACCGGGGAGCTGTTTTTT	CASSWRQGPANTGELFF	TRBD1	TRBV5-4	TRBJ2-2	.
TGTGCCAGCTCACCAACTCCCGGGGAAAGTGAAGCTTTCTTT	CASSPTPGESEAFF	.	TRBV18	TRBJ1-1	.
TGTGCCAGCAGCCAGGACCTTCCCGGGACAGCTAGAGCTAACTATGGCTACACCTTC	CASSQDLPGTARANYGYTF	TRBD1	TRBV4-2	TRBJ1-2	.
TGTGCCAGCAGCAGGGACAGCTTAAGCAATCAGCCCCAGCATTTT	CASSRDSLSNQPQHF	TRBD1	TRBV7-8	TRBJ1-5	.
TGTGCCAGCAGTTTATCTGTAGAAGCTTTCTTT	CASSLSVEAFF	.	TRBV28	TRBJ1-1	.
TGCGCCAGCAGCCAAGACGCTAGCGGGAGTGGTAATGAGCAGTTCTTC	CASSQDASGSGNEQFF	TRBD2	TRBV4-1	TRBJ2-1	.
TGCAGCGCACTCACAGGGGCAGATACGCAGTATTTT	CSALTGADTQYF	TRBD1	TRBV29-1	TRBJ2-3	.
TGTGCCAGCAGTTTTGCGACAGGGGGCAGGCAGCCCCAGCATTTT	CASSFATGGRQPQHF	TRBD1	TRBV28	TRBJ1-5	.
TGTGCCAGCAGCTCCCGACAGGGCTTGGGGGGTGGCTACACCTTC	CASSSRQGLGGGYTF	TRBD1	TRBV7-6	TRBJ1-2	once
TGTGCCAGCTCACCACTCGACAGCCCAGGGAATGAGCAGTTCTTC	CASSPLDSPGNEQFF	.	TRBV18	TRBJ2-1	.
TGTGCCAGCAGTCCCGACTACTACAATGAGCAGTTCTTC	CASSPDYYNEQFF	.	TRBV6-2/TRBV6-3	TRBJ2-1	few
TGTGCCACCAGTGACCCCGGACTAGCGGGAGGGCCTACTGGGGCCAACGTCCTGACTTTC	CATSDPGLAGGPTGANVLTF	TRBD2	TRBV24-1	TRBJ2-6	.
TGTGCCAGCAGTCCCCTCGGGGGGCAGGGGGCTATCAATGAGCAGTTCTTC	CASSPLGGQGAINEQFF	.	TRBV28	TRBJ2-1	.
TGCGCCAGCAGCTTAACTTCCCTCTCTAACACTGAAGCTTTCTTT	CASSLTSLSNTEAFF	.	TRBV5-1	TRBJ1-1	few
TGTGCCAGCAGTTTGGTTTGGACATTGAAGACCCAGTACTTC	CASSLVWTLKTQYF	.	TRBV28	TRBJ2-5	.
TGTGCCAGCATGAGGTTAGGGGTCTATGGCTACACCTTC	CASMRLGVYGYTF	.	TRBV6-5	TRBJ1-2	many
TGCGCCAGCAGCACACTACAGAACACTGAAGCTTTCTTT	CASSTLQNTEAFF	.	TRBV4-1	TRBJ1-1	once
TGTGCCAGCAGCCTCAGCGGGAGTGGCTCCTACGAGCAGTACTTC	CASSLSGSGSYEQYF	TRBD2	TRBV7-2	TRBJ2-7	.
TGTGCCAGCAGTTTACTAGGGGTCTATGGCTACACCTTC	CASSLLGVYGYTF	.	TRBV28	TRBJ1-2	.
TGTGCCAGCAGTTTGGAAAGCGGGAGGGCCACAGATACGCAGTATTTT	CASSLESGRATDTQYF	TRBD2	TRBV28	TRBJ2-3	.
TGTGCCTGGAGTCGTAACACGGGGTCTGGAAACACCATATATTTT	CAWSRNTGSGNTIYF	.	TRBV30	TRBJ1-3	.